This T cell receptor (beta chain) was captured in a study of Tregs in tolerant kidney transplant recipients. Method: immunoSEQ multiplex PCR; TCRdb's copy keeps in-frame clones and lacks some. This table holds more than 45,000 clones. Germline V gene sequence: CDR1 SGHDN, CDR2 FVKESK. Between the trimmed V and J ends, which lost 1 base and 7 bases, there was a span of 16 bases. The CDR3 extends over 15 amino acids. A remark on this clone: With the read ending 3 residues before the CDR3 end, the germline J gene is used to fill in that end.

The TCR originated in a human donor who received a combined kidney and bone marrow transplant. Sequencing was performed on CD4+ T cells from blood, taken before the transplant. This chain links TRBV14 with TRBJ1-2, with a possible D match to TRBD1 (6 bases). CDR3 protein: CASSQVAGATRGYTF. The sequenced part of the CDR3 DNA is TGTGCCAGCAGCCAAGTGGCAGGGGCAACCCGTGGC.